This TCR beta chain was profiled in a study of technical replicates of blood from a few donors. The CDR3 runs to 16 residues. The repertoire was sequenced with immunoSEQ multiplex PCR; TCRdb's copy has only in-frame clones and lacks some. This sample has around 67,000 clones, with around 88% found just once. The source of this sequence is a human donor in good health. Some clones in this sample may be carry-over from other donors' samples. The chain links TRBV21-1 to TRBJ1-6; the table's D call of TRBD1 was not tested on the DNA. TRBV21-1 is given as a pseudogene. Sequenced input: PBMCs. The CDR3 bases are TGTGCCAGCAGCAAAGAGGGGGACAGAAGGAATTCACCCCTCCACTTT. It encodes CASSKEGDRRNSPLHF.